This T cell receptor (beta chain) was observed in a study of blood T cells in healthy people across ages. Study-wide findings and caveats: There were more naive CD4+ cells and higher diversity in long-lived donors than in aged donors.

Germline CDR1 is LGHNA and CDR2 is YSLEER. CDR3 length: 15 amino acids. After removal of 2 bases from V and 6 bases from J, the junction contained 8 bases not matched to a gene. Samples each yielded at least 6 micrograms of total RNA. As to this clonotype: Its cognate antigen is unknown.

Together with a sample-barcoded 5' primer, a J-beta primer mix was included in a second PCR lasting roughly 6 to 12 cycles. TCRdb reanalysed the 5' RACE reads using MiXCR and keeps one entry per CDR3 protein. The table has about 1.8 million distinct CDR3 sequences, around half seen once. This clonotype was sampled from a woman aged 35 to 49 in good health. This chain links TRBV4-3 with TRBJ2-3, with 7 bases identical to TRBD2. The sequenced material came from blood. Written as DNA, the CDR3 is TGCGCCAGCAGCCAAACCGGGACTACGACGGATACGCAGTATTTT. Translating it yields CASSQTGTTTDTQYF.